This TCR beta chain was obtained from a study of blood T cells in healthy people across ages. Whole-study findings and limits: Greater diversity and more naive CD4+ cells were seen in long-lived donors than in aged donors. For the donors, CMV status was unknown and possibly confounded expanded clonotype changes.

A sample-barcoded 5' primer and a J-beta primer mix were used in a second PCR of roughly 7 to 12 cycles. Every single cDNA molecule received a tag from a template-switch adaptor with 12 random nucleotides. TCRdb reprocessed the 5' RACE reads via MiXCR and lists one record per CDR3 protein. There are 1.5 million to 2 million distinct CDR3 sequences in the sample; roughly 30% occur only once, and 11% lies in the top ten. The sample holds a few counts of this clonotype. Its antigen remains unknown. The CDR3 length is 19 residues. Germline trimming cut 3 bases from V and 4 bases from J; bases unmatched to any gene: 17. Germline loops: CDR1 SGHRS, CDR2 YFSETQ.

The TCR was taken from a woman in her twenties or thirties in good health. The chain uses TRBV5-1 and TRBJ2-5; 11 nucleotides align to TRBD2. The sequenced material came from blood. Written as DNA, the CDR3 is TGCGCCAGCAGCTCATCCCCGACTAGCGGGACACCCTCCAGAGAGACCCAGTACTTC. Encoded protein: CASSSSPTSGTPSRETQYF.